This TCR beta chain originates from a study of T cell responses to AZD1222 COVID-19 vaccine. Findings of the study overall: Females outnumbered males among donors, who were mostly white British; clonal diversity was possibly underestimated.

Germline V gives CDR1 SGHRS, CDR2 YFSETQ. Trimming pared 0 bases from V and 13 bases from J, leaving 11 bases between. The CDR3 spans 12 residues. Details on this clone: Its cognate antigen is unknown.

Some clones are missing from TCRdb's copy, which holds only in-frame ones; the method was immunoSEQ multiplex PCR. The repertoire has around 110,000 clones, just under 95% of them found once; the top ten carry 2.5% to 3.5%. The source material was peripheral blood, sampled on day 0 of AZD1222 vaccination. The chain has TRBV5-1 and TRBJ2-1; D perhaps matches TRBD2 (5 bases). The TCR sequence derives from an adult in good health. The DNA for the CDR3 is TGCGCCAGCAGCTTGGCCGGGGTCAATCAGTTCTTC. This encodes CASSLAGVNQFF.